This entry lists 14 T cell receptor beta chains sequenced from one sample in a study of blood T cells in healthy people across ages. A second about 6 to 11 cycle PCR used barcoded and J-beta primers. TCRdb reprocessed the 5' RACE reads via MiXCR and lists one record per CDR3 protein. This sample has about a million distinct CDR3 sequences, with about 44% found just once. The material sequenced was blood. The receptors stem from a young man in good health.

This clonotype appeared a few times. The V gene is TRBV20-1, the J gene TRBJ2-5; a weak D match, TRBD2 (5 bases). Germline values: CDR1 DFQATT, CDR2 SNEGSKA (reference sequence). V was shortened by 3 bases and J by 1 base, with 12 bases between the two germline ends. CDR3 length equals 14 residues. In nucleotides, the CDR3 is TGCAGTGCTAGGCAACTAGAGGGCCAAGAGACCCAGTACTTC. Translation: CSARQLEGQETQYF.

The chain is built from TRBV28 and TRBJ1-1; no definite D call. The CDR3 spans 14 residues. Trimming shortened V by 8 bases and J by 3 bases, and 16 bases separated the two germline ends. Per germline, CDR1 MDHEN and CDR2 SYDVKM. DNA for the CDR3: TGTGCCAGCGCCCAGCGACCCCGGGACACTGAAGCTTTCTTT. As protein: CASAQRPRDTEAFF.

This clonotype has a handful of counts. V and J are TRBV20-1 and TRBJ2-1; 12 positions match TRBD2. The CDR3 is 18 amino acids. Germline values: CDR1 DFQATT, CDR2 SNEGSKA (reference sequence). V shed 4 bases, J shed 7 bases, and the junction held 17 bases outside the gene matches. The CDR3 here is CSATSLLAGGQPINEQFF. The CDR3 DNA reads as TGCAGTGCTACTTCCTTACTAGCGGGGGGACAACCTATTAATGAGCAGTTCTTC.

The V and J genes are TRBV20-1 and TRBJ1-1; weak D call: TRBD1 (5 bases). V lost 5 bases and J lost 4, with 11 bases in between. The CDR3 totals 12 residues. Per germline, CDR1 DFQATT and CDR2 SNEGSKA (reference sequence). CDR3 DNA: TGCAGTGCTGGCCCGGGGGGCACTGAAGCTTTCTTT. Its protein product is CSAGPGGTEAFF.

The genes are TRBV19 and TRBJ1-2; weak D call: TRBD1 (5 bases). The germline gives CDR1 LNHDA, CDR2 SQIVND (reference sequence). V gave up 7 bases and J gave up 2 bases, with 14 bases separating them. CDR3 length: 14 amino acids. CDR3 loop: CASTPQAGNYGYTF. DNA for the CDR3: TGTGCCAGTACCCCTCAGGCAGGGAACTATGGCTACACCTTC.

This clonotype has just a few counts. This chain links TRBV18 with TRBJ2-1; D gene unclear. The V gene lost 6 bases and the J gene lost 7 bases, with 16 bases spanning the gap. From germline, CDR1 is KGHSH and CDR2 LQKENI. The length of the CDR3 is 14 residues. The DNA of the CDR3 is TGTGCCAGCTCTTCTTCCGGCGTAAGTAATGAGCAGTTCTTC. Amino acid sequence: CASSSSGVSNEQFF.

This clonotype was observed a few times. The chain uses TRBV27 and TRBJ2-7; D unclear. The CDR3 has 14 residues. Germline values: CDR1 MNHEY, CDR2 SMNVEV (reference sequence). The V gene lost 7 bases and the J gene lost 2 bases, with 15 bases spanning the gap. The CDR3 is CASIKRNRPYEQYF. Written as DNA, the CDR3 is TGTGCCAGCATCAAAAGGAACCGCCCCTACGAGCAGTACTTC.

The rearrangement uses TRBV6-6 and TRBJ1-2; D uncertain. The germline gives CDR1 MNHNY, CDR2 SVGAGI (reference sequence). Trimming left V 0 bases short and J 5 bases short, with 10 bases between. The CDR3 sequence is 14 residues long. The CDR3 loop is CASSYSTREYGYTF. The CDR3, as DNA: TGTGCCAGCAGTTACTCAACACGTGAATATGGCTACACCTTC.

J is TRBJ2-1 and V is TRBV6-5; D might be TRBD2 (6 bases). Germline CDR1 is MNHEY and CDR2 is SVGAGI. CDR3 length: 16 amino acids. Between the trimmed V and J ends, which lost 4 bases and 6 bases, there was a span of 19 bases. In DNA form, the CDR3 reads TGTGCCAGCAGTTTGTTCGGAGGGGCTGGGTTCAATGAGCAGTTCTTC. Protein sequence: CASSLFGGAGFNEQFF.

The chain has TRBV29-1 and TRBJ2-3, with 8 positions matching TRBD2. The CDR3 consists of 13 residues. The germline V gene encodes CDR1 SQVTM and CDR2 ANQGSEA. J lost 4 bases, V lost 8 bases, and 8 bases had no gene match. For the CDR3, the DNA is TGCAGCTCGGACGGGGGGGCTTCAGATACGCAGTATTTT. Its translation is CSSDGGASDTQYF.

V and J are TRBV18 and TRBJ1-6; D possibly corresponds to TRBD1 (5 bases). The CDR3 sequence is 15 residues long. Germline V gene data show CDR1 as KGHSH and CDR2 as LQKENI. V gave up 2 bases and J gave up 10 bases, with 15 bases separating them. The CDR3 region has the DNA TGTGCCAGCTCACCAACGGCAGGGCAGGTCTCACCCCTCCACTTT. It translates to CASSPTAGQVSPLHF.

This clonotype was seen more than once but under ten times. The rearrangement uses TRBV12-1 and TRBJ2-1; the table assigns TRBD2, which was not confirmed against the DNA. TRBV12-1 is deemed a pseudogene. The CDR3 consists of 16 residues. The CDR3 sequence: CASARESSGRDNEQFF. The CDR3 DNA reads TGTGCCAGCGCGCGCGAGTCTAGCGGAAGAGACAATGAGCAGTTCTTC.

This clonotype was counted a few times. This chain joins TRBV29-1 and TRBJ2-7, with 8 bases that match TRBD1. This CDR3 region has 14 residues. The V gene's germline CDR1 is SQVTM and CDR2 ANQGSEA. V shed 6 bases and J 0 bases; nucleotides not matched to a gene: 7. The CDR3 protein is CSVAWTGSSYEQYF. The CDR3 DNA sequence: TGCAGCGTCGCTTGGACAGGGAGCTCCTACGAGCAGTACTTC.

This rearrangement joins TRBV29-1 to TRBJ2-1, with D maybe TRBD1 (5 bases). The ends were cut back, 1 base at V and 5 bases at J, with 15 bases in the middle. The CDR3 sequence is 15 residues long. The germline V gene encodes CDR1 SQVTM and CDR2 ANQGSEA. The CDR3 sequence: CSVEVIAGLDNEQFF. CDR3 nucleotides: TGCAGCGTTGAAGTTATCGCAGGGTTGGACAATGAGCAGTTCTTC.